This T cell receptor (beta chain) was found in a study of regulatory T cells in long-lasting Graves disease. Background on the study: Treatment with antithyroid drugs for over 5 years, together with positive TSH receptor antibodies, meant persistent Graves' disease. Findings of the study overall: TRBV28, TRBJ1-2 and TRBJ2-5 were favored in persistent disease.

With iRepertoire HTBI primers and Arm-PCR of CDR3 regions, TCR beta libraries were built. TCRdb reprocessed the multiplex PCR reads with MiXCR, giving one entry per CDR3 protein. Among hundreds of thousands of distinct CDR3 sequences listed, about 20% were seen once. The CDR3 has 14 residues. Germline V CDR1 and CDR2: DFQATT, SNEGSKA (reference sequence). V was cut by 3 bases and J by 3 bases, with 14 bases left in between. There are a few counts of this clonotype. Its target is not known. Noted time point: persistent/refractory GD, antithyroid drugs over 5 years with positive TRAb. RNA extracted from PBMCs served as the sequencing template.

The chain employs TRBV20-1 and TRBJ1-1; TRBD1 might be the D (5 bases). The specimen was peripheral blood mononuclear cells (PBMCs), collected when the disease was refractory, from a patient treated with antithyroid drugs. This receptor was obtained from a female donor with Graves disease. In DNA form, the CDR3 reads TGCAGTGCTAGGGGCCTCGGGGCGGACACTGAAGCTTTCTTT. As protein: CSARGLGADTEAFF.